This entry is about one T cell receptor (beta chain). The clone's antigen remains unknown. The record has no base qualities; no much larger clone is one base away. The method was the immunoSEQ multiplex PCR assay. A mixture of 60 forward primers for TCR Vbeta segments and 13 reverse primers for TCR Jbeta segments was used in the multiplex PCR. A multiplex PCR assay on genomic DNA amplified the CDR3 region of rearranged TCR beta genes. On the Illumina HiSeq System, the amplified TCR beta libraries were sequenced as 87-base-pair reads. Per the original workflow: Across the 500 to 750 repertoires, a later analysis counted 80 million or so unique TCR beta chains, around 11 million of which were shared by at least two donors. Raw reads were error-corrected and collapsed into unique sequences with a nearest-neighbor algorithm that merged closely related sequences to remove PCR and sequencing errors. To assign V, D and J gene segments, CDR3 sequences were aligned to IMGT reference sequences. For a sequence to be retained, at least a six-nucleotide match to both a V gene segment and a J gene segment was required. A rearrangement counted as productive if the CDR3 had no stop codons and remained in frame with V and J, and every other rearrangement counted as non-productive. Following IMGT convention, CDR3 was defined as the stretch from the second conserved V-encoded cysteine to the conserved J-encoded phenylalanine. Sequences without an unambiguous match to a single V gene segment were excluded from the earlier analysis of about 630 of the donors. In an earlier analysis of 587 of the donors, a V segment was called functional when productive rearrangements were above 56.7%, and segregating when the standard deviation between donors exceeded 5%. To diagnose cytomegalovirus status from the catalog of TCR beta chain sequences, a statistical classification framework was built. In a later analysis, V and J genes were assigned by comparing TCR nucleotide sequences against IMGT/GENE-DB human TR gene sequences. In a later analysis, CDR3 sequences and most-parsimonious VDJ recombination scenarios were assigned using the TCRdist pipeline. In a later analysis, every TCR beta chain was defined by the combination of its CDR3 amino acid sequence and its V-gene family, and reads without a unique V-gene family were dropped. A later analysis removed 592 highly shared, low-generation-probability nucleotide sequences to deal with suspected cross-contamination and a sequencing artifact. In a later analysis, a clonal expansion index was calculated for each public chain from normalized within-repertoire ranks of inferred template counts. In a later analysis, generation probabilities were computed with a VDJ recombination model fitted to out-of-frame rearrangements, and the resulting probabilities were checked against IGoR. Hypergeometric tests were used in a later analysis to score TCR-TCR, TCR-HLA and TCR-CMV co-occurrence, with a repertoire-size bias correction applied to the TCR pairs. In a later analysis, false discovery rates were estimated by permuting HLA or CMV assignments 20 times. In a later analysis, co-occurring TCRs were grouped using DBSCAN, with TCRdist sequence similarity added in when clustering inside HLA-allele-positive subsets. Repertoires with fewer than 30,000 or more than 120,000 public chains were left out of co-occurrence clustering, as were several repertoires with anomalous nucleotide sharing. TCRdb stores this immuneACCESS table with in-frame sequences only. Part of the clones is absent; in the studies checked, under half of the shortfall reflects unresolved V genes, and no reason is known for the rest. That table furnishes V, J and clone size, whereas the DNA furnished D and trimming. Within this sample are under 200,000 clones, with roughly 78% of them counted one time only. The top ten clonotypes cover 1% of the sample.

The cohort consisted of hundreds of healthy bone marrow donors. At the time of sampling, every cohort member was nominally healthy, though immune exposures that went unrecorded were likely present. The donor was CMV seropositive and was included in the group of approximately 300 seropositive cohort members. A peripheral blood sample was collected from each donor, and TCR beta sequencing was performed on peripheral blood mononuclear cells. Genomic DNA extraction from the blood cell samples was performed with the Qiagen DNeasy Blood Extraction Kit. The data derive from a study of cytomegalovirus exposure and HLA in healthy donors (dated by TCRdb to about 2017). About the investigation overall: An earlier analysis of approximately 590 of the donors reported about 290 Gb of sequence data and some 120 million unique TCR beta sequences from roughly 180 million T cells. An early release covering 550 to 700 HLA-typed donors comprised about 300 gigabases of sequencing data and around 80 million unique TCR sequences. Among the roughly 370 genotyped donors, approximately 76% belonged to the genetic ancestry cluster associated with self-reported Caucasian donors. The study aimed to test whether signatures of past pathogen exposure could be identified by cataloging public T cell receptors. The study used immunosequencing to profile the T cell repertoires of approximately 650 subjects and linked those repertoires to cytomegalovirus serostatus. Besides the first cohort of around 670 subjects, a separate validation cohort made up of roughly 120 different subjects was used. To predict cytomegalovirus infection status, the study brought together high-throughput TCR immunosequencing, statistical association of individual TCRs with disease status, and machine learning. A later analysis re-examined previously published TCR beta repertoires from 610 or so donors and added high-resolution HLA genotyping to investigate patterns of TCR occurrence. In the later analysis, no new phenotypic data were used to find candidate immune exposures; instead, reliance was placed on TCR beta sequences and their occurrence across donors. To decide whether each TCR beta V gene segment behaved as functional or pseudogenic, an earlier analysis of some 570 of the donors relied on high-throughput TCR beta sequencing. Donor age, sex, ethnicity and CMV serostatus were compiled together with the repertoire data. Genome-wide SNP genotypes for about 65% of the roughly 700 donors were used in a later genetic analysis, which treated that subset as a discovery cohort. Every discovery cohort repertoire had been produced on one sequencing platform. Both class I and class II loci were covered by HLA typing, at four-digit resolution. The number of donors typed differed by locus, with roughly 629-640 for A, B, C, DRB1 and DQB1, approximately 500 for DQA1, 600 to 610 for DPA1, and over 400 for DPB1. Four or five DR-DQ haplotypes were handled as single units for association and clustering because linkage in the cohort was strong. Among roughly 370 genotyped donors of the cohort, an average of 235,054 unique TCR beta nucleotide sequences were sequenced per donor, roughly 20% of them non-productive.

CDR1 and CDR2, looked up from the germline V gene, are SGHRS and YFSETQ. Spanning cysteine to phenylalanine, the CDR3 consists of 11 amino acids. Only the CDR3 portion is preserved as DNA: 33 bases, with reading frame beginning at the first base. V is cut by 3 bases and J by 4 bases, and the space between the germline ends is 4 bases. On the study overall, not on this receptor specifically: The only immune exposure information available for the cohort was CMV serostatus. Sequencing depth was assumed to be roughly uniform across donors in the presence/absence analyses, though that assumption may not hold. Correlated functional status among segregating V segments might reflect linkage disequilibrium, but an unknown experimental factor could not be ruled out. Only TCR beta chains were sequenced in this cohort, and the absence of alpha or paired-chain data limited detectable features. A further reported finding was that TCR beta sequences accurately predicted the HLA-A and HLA-B alleles for most subjects in the first cohort. A later genetic analysis associated a missense DCLRE1C variant with V-gene and J-gene trimming of TCR beta chains, and an independent cohort replicated the association. Some IMGT-functional V segments, including TRBV6-2 and TRBV6-3, could not be told apart with the 87-base-pair reads, so those segments were excluded. In a later analysis, several top co-occurrence clusters were reported to appear linked to parvovirus B19, influenza, CMV and Epstein-Barr virus. In vitro tests confirmed that three of the cytomegalovirus-associated TCR beta chains recognize cytomegalovirus antigens. Most TCR sequences were seen in very few donors, while some public TCRs were found in many individuals. A later analysis found that most CMV-associated TCR beta chains appeared HLA-restricted, with HLA associations seemingly driven largely by CMV exposure. In a later analysis, HLA-associated TCR beta chains were found to be more clonally expanded and to have lower generation probabilities than equally common non-associated chains. An earlier analysis of 450 to 750 of the donors showed that most TCR beta V segments appeared in productive rearrangements either about 90% or about 30% of the time, which broadly matched IMGT annotations. Strong co-occurrence of HLA alleles, especially DR and DQ, made assigning TCR associations to individual alleles difficult. Because counts were too low, roughly 16 rarely observed V segments, including chromosome 9 orphons, were excluded from the earlier analysis of roughly 580 of the donors. Because HLA typing was unavailable for some donors at each locus, only the typed subset was used in association tests. A cluster of highly shared sequence variants was judged likely to represent a technical artifact of the sequencing pipeline. A later genetic analysis reported fewer N-insertions in productive TCRs among donors in an Asian-associated ancestry cluster than the approximately 700-donor mean. A total of 150 to 200 TCR beta chains were listed by the study as associated with cytomegalovirus. In a later analysis, TCR association rates were found to vary across HLA loci, with the most associated TCRs seen for DRB1 alleles and the fewest for HLA-C alleles. At a false discovery rate of 0.05, a later analysis linked some 17,000 TCR beta sequences to specific HLA alleles. In both the original and validation cohorts, the classifier was reported to diagnose cytomegalovirus status with high specificity and sensitivity. The authors suggested that the approach could potentially be generalized to other disease states and immunological phenotypes.

This receptor was taken from a woman between 45 and 65 years old in good health and CMV-seropositive. The source material was PBMCs. This chain joins TRBV5-1 to TRBJ2-5, with an unclear D gene assignment. The DNA is TGCGCCAGCAGCTACAGAGAGACCCAGTACTTC. Its coded protein is CASSYRETQYF.